This TCR beta chain stems from a study of technical replicates of blood from a handful of donors. The sample holds many counts of this clone. The same CDR3 also results from other DNA sequences found in this sample. Method: immunoSEQ multiplex PCR; TCRdb's copy keeps in-frame clones and lacks some. The data hold roughly 50,000 clones, with about 96% observed a single time. The TCR was taken from a human donor in good health. Some clones in this sample may be carry-over from other donors' samples. Sequencing used PBMCs.

The CDR3 coding sequence is TGCGCCAGCAGCTCCTCAGGGGGCTACAATGAGCAGTTCTTC. It translates to CASSSSGGYNEQFF. This chain connects TRBV5-1 to TRBJ2-1; 7 positions match TRBD1. The CDR3 is 14 amino acids. CDR1 SGHRS and CDR2 YFSETQ come from the germline V gene. J lost 3 bases, V lost 3 bases, and 3 bases had no gene match.